Reported below is one TCR beta chain. Its target antigen remains unknown. No qualities accompany the bases; no much larger clone lies one base away. V loses 4 bases at its end and J loses 7 bases; junction bases beyond the gene matches: 8. The germline V gene yields LGHNT for CDR1 and FRNRAP for CDR2. Counted from cysteine to phenylalanine, this CDR3 has 14 amino acids. Kept here is only the CDR3 DNA, which spans 42 bases and is read in frame from base 1. At one collaborating source in Seattle, patients were enrolled during active infection and were followed longitudinally through the course of disease. Collaborating institutions collected whole blood in K2EDTA tubes following their own protocols. For TCRbeta analysis, collaborators shipped samples as frozen whole blood, isolated PBMCs, or DNA extracted from either of those sample types. The immunoSEQ Assay, a bias-controlled multiplex PCR, was used to amplify TCRbeta CDR3 regions from genomic DNA. In the authors' own workflow: Nucleated cell counts per sample were estimated from amplification of reference gene primers within the assay. To quantify the absolute abundance of each unique TCRbeta CDR3 rearrangement, sequence reads were collapsed and filtered. For each sample, productive Simpson clonality was calculated as the square root of Simpson's diversity index across productive rearrangements. TCRdb obtained this table from immuneACCESS and retained in-frame rearrangements with V and J assigned. These tables miss some clones; where compared with another copy, unresolved V genes account for less than half of the shortfall, and the remainder is unexplained. V, J and clone size derive from that table, while D and trimming were established from the DNA sequence. In this sample the table shows 300,000 to 450,000 clones, more than 75% of which occur a single time. The ten largest clones capture under 3% of the sample.

This sample is part of a study of blood T cell repertoires in COVID-19 (dated by TCRdb to about 2020). Study-level background: Samples from collaborators originated in the United States, Italy and Spain and spanned both the acute and convalescent phases of COVID-19. The prospective study material was composed of cDNA or gDNA derived from T cells, B-cell-depleted T cells, or PBMCs. Deeply sampled blood TCRbeta repertoires from subjects exposed to, actively infected with, or recovered from COVID-19 were included in the dataset. The repertoires were released in a freely available public database intended as a resource for research on the immune response to SARS-CoV-2. The samples were drawn from the first 160 participants of the ongoing ImmuneRACE study and from 1,254 subjects provided by 6 global collaborators. The sample metadata nearly always contained a de-identified subject ID, COVID-19 status, age in years and sex. HLA class I and class II types, where available, came from metadata supplied by the sample provider rather than from assay-based typing.

General findings and caveats noted by the study authors: The amount of clinical and demographic metadata varied by source and participant and was provided uncurated.

Sequenced sample: peripheral blood. The receptor's source is a woman aged 55-69 years with COVID-19, enrolled during active disease. The sequence links TRBV12-5 to TRBJ2-7; 9 bases in between match TRBD2. The DNA is TGTGCTAGTGGTTGGAGCGGGGGGCCGGTGGAGCAGTACTTC. This gives the protein CASGWSGGPVEQYF. Here the CDR3 is joined to the reference TRBV12-5 and TRBJ2-7 genes, and the full variable domain is: DARVTQTPRHKVTEMGQEVTMRCQPILGHNTVFWYRQTMMQGLELLAYFRNRAPLDDSGMPKDRFSAEMPDATLATLKIQPSEPRDSAVYFCASGWSGGPVEQYFGPGTRLTVT.